This T cell receptor beta chain was identified in a study of blood T cell repertoires in COVID-19. The V segment lost 0 bases and the J segment 7 bases; nucleotides outside the gene matches: 3. The CDR3 is 13 residues long. CDR1 is SGDLS, CDR2 YYNGEE, per germline. TCRdb's copy holds only in-frame clones and misses some; the assay was immunoSEQ multiplex PCR. The table has about 140,000 clones, around four fifths seen once; the top ten hold approximately 5%. This chain uses TRBV9 with TRBJ1-1, with 7 bases lining up with TRBD1. Material: peripheral blood. This sequence originates from a human donor in a cohort sampled during active COVID-19. CDR3 protein: CASSVGQGGEAFF. The CDR3 bases are TGTGCCAGCAGCGTAGGGCAGGGGGGTGAAGCTTTCTTT.